This T cell receptor (beta chain) was sequenced in a study of T-cell memory formation after mild COVID-19 (dated by TCRdb to the early 2020s). Regarding the research as a whole: Most TCR sequence clusters were specific to one of the two donors. T-cell clones expanding and contracting after mild COVID-19 in two donors were tracked by longitudinal TCRalpha and TCRbeta repertoire sequencing. Two young, previously healthy adult volunteers made up the cohort, one male and one female. Summary of the overall study and its limitations: Some responding clones were detected in pre-infection memory, suggesting pre-existing cross-reactive memory T cells joined the SARS-CoV-2 response. From day 15 to 85, contracting clones showed balanced CD4/CD8 phenotypes, whereas a second wave of clones that expanded from day 15 to 37 leaned towards CD4+. Contracting CD4+ clones were found mainly in CM and EM memory subsets, while CD8+ clones were enriched in EMRA. Only a couple of mild cases were covered in the study, and larger cohorts including severe cases with pre-infection samples were considered necessary. Whether the second-wave clones peaking on day 37 were SARS-CoV-2 specific was not confirmed.

Sequenced using an Illumina NovaSeq 6000. TCRalpha and TCRbeta cDNA libraries were built by 5'RACE with constant-segment primers, adding sample barcodes and unique molecular identifiers. RNA was extracted from every sample with Trizol reagent. Library amplification was performed in two PCR steps, and a second sample barcode and Illumina TruSeq adapters were introduced in the second step. Sequencing of the libraries was done on an Illumina NovaSeq, producing 2 x 150 bp paired-end reads. Per the original workflow: With migec v1.2.7, reads were demultiplexed and then collapsed into UMI-guided consensus sequences. Using mixcr v2.1.11, the UMI consensuses were aligned to TRA and TRB V and J templates and assembled into clonotypes. A clonotype was counted as expanded or contracted only when both edgeR and NoisET called the clonotype significant, with the noise models trained on biological replicates. edgeR calls used a false discovery rate-adjusted p below 0.01 and a log2 fold-change threshold of 1. As an exploratory analysis of dynamics, max-normalized trajectories of the 1000 most abundant clonotypes were examined by PCA with hierarchical clustering. Separately sequenced CD4+ and CD8+ repertoires were used to assign the CD4 or CD8 phenotype of responding clones. In-frame beta chains were kept once TCRdb had trimmed the public reads at Q25 with fastp and called clones with MiXCR. All rows with the same CDR3 protein become a single entry with the most common DNA and genes. TCRdb assigned the V and J calls; the authors' analysis was not used. For this sample the table gives tens of thousands of distinct CDR3 sequences, of which roughly 13% were detected only once. Less than 45% of the sample is held by the ten biggest clonotypes.

After removal of 4 bases from V and 1 base from J, the junction retains 11 bases not matched to a gene. As encoded in the germline V gene, CDR1 is SGHTA while CDR2 is FQGTGA. Measured from the cysteine to the phenylalanine, the CDR3 is 18 residues long. Of the read, only the CDR3 DNA is kept; its 54 bases are in frame from base 1. Ficoll-Paque density gradient centrifugation was the method used to isolate PBMCs. This clonotype was seen a few times. Its antigen has not been determined. Base quality data are lacking; no much larger clone is found one base away. Sample: PBMCs or a T cell subset sorted from them (not recorded which). The rearranged chain carries TRBV7-3 and TRBJ2-2, and 8 junction bases match TRBD2. The source is a man in his late teens or twenties who had mild COVID-19 (a few samples of this study predate the infection). The sample titles of this study are shuffled in the database, so cell type and time point are left out; the donor was told from shared clones. Read as DNA, the sequence is TGTGCCAGCAGCTCCATCGGGGGGGAGGTACAGAACACCGGGGAGCTGTTTTTT. Translated, this is CASSSIGGEVQNTGELFF.